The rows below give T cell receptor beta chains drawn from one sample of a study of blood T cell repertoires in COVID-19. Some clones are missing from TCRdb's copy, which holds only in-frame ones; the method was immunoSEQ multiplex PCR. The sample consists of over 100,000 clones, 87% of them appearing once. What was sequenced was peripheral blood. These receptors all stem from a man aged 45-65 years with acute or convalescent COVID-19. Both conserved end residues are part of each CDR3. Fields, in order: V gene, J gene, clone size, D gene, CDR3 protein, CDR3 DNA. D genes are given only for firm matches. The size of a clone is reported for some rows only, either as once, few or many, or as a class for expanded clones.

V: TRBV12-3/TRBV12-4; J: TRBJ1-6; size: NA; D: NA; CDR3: CASSRDTFSLHF; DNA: TGTGCCAGCAGCCGAGACACGTTTTCCCTCCACTTT
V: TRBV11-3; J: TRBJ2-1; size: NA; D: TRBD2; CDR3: CASSLDPAGLAGDEQFF; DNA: TGTGCCAGCAGCTTAGATCCCGCAGGGCTAGCGGGAGATGAGCAGTTCTTC
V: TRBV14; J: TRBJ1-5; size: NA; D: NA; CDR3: CASSQGLNQPQHF; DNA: TGTGCCAGCAGCCAAGGACTTAATCAGCCCCAGCATTTT
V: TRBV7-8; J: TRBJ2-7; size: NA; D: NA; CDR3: CASSLGRGRSYEQYF; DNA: TGTGCCAGCAGCTTAGGAAGGGGGAGATCCTACGAGCAGTACTTC
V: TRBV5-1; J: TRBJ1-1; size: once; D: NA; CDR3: CASSLGGLRMNTEAFF; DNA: TGCGCCAGCAGCTTGGGAGGGCTTCGCATGAACACTGAAGCTTTCTTT
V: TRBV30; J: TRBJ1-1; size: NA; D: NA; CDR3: CAWRGARTEAFF; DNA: TGTGCCTGGCGGGGGGCGCGCACTGAAGCTTTCTTT
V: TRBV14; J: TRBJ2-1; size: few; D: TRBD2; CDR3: CASSQGTSGPQFF; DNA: TGTGCCAGCAGCCAAGGGACTAGCGGGCCGCAGTTCTTC
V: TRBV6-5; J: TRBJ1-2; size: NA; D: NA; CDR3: CASSSTGNRGGYTF; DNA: TGTGCCAGCAGTTCAACAGGGAACAGAGGTGGCTACACCTTC
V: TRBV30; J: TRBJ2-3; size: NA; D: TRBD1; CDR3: CASGQGRADTQYF; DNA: TGTGCCTCGGGACAGGGGAGGGCAGATACGCAGTATTTT
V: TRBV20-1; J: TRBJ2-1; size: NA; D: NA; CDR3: CSARPYGEQFF; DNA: TGCAGTGCTAGACCATACGGTGAGCAGTTCTTC
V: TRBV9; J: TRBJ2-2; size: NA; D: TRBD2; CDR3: CASSVRLAANTGELFF; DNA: TGTGCCAGCAGCGTTAGACTAGCGGCGAACACCGGGGAGCTGTTTTTT
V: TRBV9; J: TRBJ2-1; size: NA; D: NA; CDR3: CASSVAEDSYNEQFF; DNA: TGTGCCAGCAGCGTAGCGGAGGACTCCTACAATGAGCAGTTCTTC
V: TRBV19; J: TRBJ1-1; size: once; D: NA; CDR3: CASSIRGSSYTEAFF; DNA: TGTGCCAGTAGTATCCGGGGGAGTTCGTACACTGAAGCTTTCTTT
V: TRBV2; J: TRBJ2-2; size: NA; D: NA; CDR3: CASSGEFTGELFF; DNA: TGTGCCAGCAGTGGGGAGTTCACCGGGGAGCTGTTTTTT
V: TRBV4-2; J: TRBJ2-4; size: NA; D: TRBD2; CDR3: CASSQDRSGGKNIQYF; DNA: TGTGCCAGCAGCCAAGATCGCAGCGGGGGGAAAAACATTCAGTACTTC
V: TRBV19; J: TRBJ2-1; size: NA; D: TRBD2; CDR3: CASSIMAGGYEQFF; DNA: TGTGCCAGTAGTATTATGGCGGGAGGTTATGAGCAGTTCTTC
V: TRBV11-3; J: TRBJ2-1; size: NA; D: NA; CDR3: CASSLVSSRGAAEYNEQFF; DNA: TGTGCCAGCAGCTTAGTTTCGAGTCGGGGAGCGGCCGAATACAATGAGCAGTTCTTC
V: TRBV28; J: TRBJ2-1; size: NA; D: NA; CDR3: CASSLHRPMNEQFF; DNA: TGTGCCAGCAGTCTACACAGACCTATGAATGAGCAGTTCTTC
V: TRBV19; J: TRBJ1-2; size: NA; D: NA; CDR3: CASSIGHQANYGYTF; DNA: TGTGCCAGTAGTATAGGGCACCAAGCTAACTATGGCTACACCTTC
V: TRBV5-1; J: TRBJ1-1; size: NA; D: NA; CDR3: CASTSSRGTEAFF; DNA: TGCGCCAGCACCTCCAGCAGGGGTACTGAAGCTTTCTTT
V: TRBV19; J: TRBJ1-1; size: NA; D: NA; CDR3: CASSNPTRGMNTEAFF; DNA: TGTGCCAGTAGTAATCCAACAAGGGGCATGAACACTGAAGCTTTCTTT
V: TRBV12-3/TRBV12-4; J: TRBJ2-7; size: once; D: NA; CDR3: CASSSLPSYEQYF; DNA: TGTGCCAGCAGTTCCCTTCCCTCCTACGAGCAGTACTTC
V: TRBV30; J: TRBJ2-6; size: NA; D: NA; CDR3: CAWSGGSSGANVLTF; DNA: TGTGCCTGGAGTGGCGGCTCCTCTGGGGCCAACGTCCTGACTTTC
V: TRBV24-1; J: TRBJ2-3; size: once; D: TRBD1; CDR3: CATSDLDRVDTQYF; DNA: TGTGCCACCAGTGATCTCGACAGGGTTGATACGCAGTATTTT
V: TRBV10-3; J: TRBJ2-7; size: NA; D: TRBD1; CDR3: CAISESTGIPYEQYF; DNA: TGTGCCATCAGTGAGTCGACAGGGATTCCCTACGAGCAGTACTTC
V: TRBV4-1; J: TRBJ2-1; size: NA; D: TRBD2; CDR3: CASSQGRLAGGWDNEQFF; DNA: TGCGCCAGCAGCCAAGGGAGGCTAGCGGGAGGGTGGGACAATGAGCAGTTCTTC
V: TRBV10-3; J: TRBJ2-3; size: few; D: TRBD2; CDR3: CAISQLAGGTDTQYF; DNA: TGTGCCATCAGCCAACTAGCGGGAGGCACAGATACGCAGTATTTT
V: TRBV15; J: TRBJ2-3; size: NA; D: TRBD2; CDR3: CATSRDFPGGPLDTQYF; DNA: TGTGCCACCAGCAGAGATTTCCCGGGAGGGCCGTTAGATACGCAGTATTTT
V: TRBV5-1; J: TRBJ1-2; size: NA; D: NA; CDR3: CASSTAGTPGYTF; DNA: TGCGCCAGCAGCACCGCCGGGACACCCGGCTACACCTTC
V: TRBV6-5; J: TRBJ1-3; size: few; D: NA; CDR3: CASSYSDGNTIYF; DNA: TGTGCCAGCAGTTACAGCGATGGAAACACCATATATTTT
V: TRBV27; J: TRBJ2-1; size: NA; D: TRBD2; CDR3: CASSLLSSGRAGGEQFF; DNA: TGTGCCAGCAGTTTATTATCAAGCGGGAGGGCCGGGGGTGAGCAGTTCTTC
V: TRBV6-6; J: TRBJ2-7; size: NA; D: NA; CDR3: CASSYSTAGTEQYF; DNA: TGTGCCAGCAGTTACTCGACGGCAGGGACTGAGCAGTACTTC
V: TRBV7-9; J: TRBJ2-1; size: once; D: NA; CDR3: CASSARTGSNVQFF; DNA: TGTGCCAGCAGCGCCCGGACGGGAAGCAATGTGCAGTTCTTC
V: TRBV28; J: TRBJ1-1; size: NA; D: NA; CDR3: CASSLVSVNTEAFF; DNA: TGTGCCAGCAGTTTAGTGTCGGTGAACACTGAAGCTTTCTTT
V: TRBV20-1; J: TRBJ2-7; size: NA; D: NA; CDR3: CSARDQYEQYF; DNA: TGCAGTGCTAGAGATCAATACGAGCAGTACTTC
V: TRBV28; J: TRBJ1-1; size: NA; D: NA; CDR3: CASSPGQKWGEAFF; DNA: TGTGCCAGCAGTCCTGGACAAAAATGGGGTGAAGCTTTCTTT
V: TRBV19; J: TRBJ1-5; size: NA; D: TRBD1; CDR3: CASSTLPGTGYRQPQHF; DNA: TGTGCCAGTAGTACTCTCCCCGGGACAGGGTATCGACAGCCCCAGCATTTT
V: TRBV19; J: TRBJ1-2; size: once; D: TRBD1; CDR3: CATRPQGAEGYGYTF; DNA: TGTGCCACAAGGCCGCAGGGGGCGGAAGGCTATGGCTACACCTTC
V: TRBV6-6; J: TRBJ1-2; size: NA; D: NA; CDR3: CASSSGGSTYGYTF; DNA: TGTGCCAGCAGCTCCGGCGGCAGTACCTATGGCTACACCTTC
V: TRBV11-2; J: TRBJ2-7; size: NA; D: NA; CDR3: CASSLDWQVYRNYEQYF; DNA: TGTGCCAGCAGCTTAGATTGGCAGGTCTATCGCAACTACGAGCAGTACTTC
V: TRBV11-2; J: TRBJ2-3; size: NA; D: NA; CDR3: CASSLGRLGLSTDTQYF; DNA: TGTGCCAGCAGCTTAGGGCGGTTAGGTCTTAGCACAGATACGCAGTATTTT
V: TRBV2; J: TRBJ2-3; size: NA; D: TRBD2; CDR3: CASNNLAGNTDTQYF; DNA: TGTGCCAGCAATAACCTAGCGGGGAACACAGATACGCAGTATTTT